This T cell receptor (beta chain) was recorded in a study of blood T cell repertoires in COVID-19. On the study more broadly: Sites in the United States, Italy and Spain provided acute and convalescent COVID-19 samples. Sample material is recorded as cDNA or gDNA derived from T cells, B-cell-depleted T cells, or PBMCs.

Trimming pared 6 bases from V and 4 bases from J, leaving 16 bases between. CDR1 is LGHDT, CDR2 YNNKEL, per germline (reference sequence). This CDR3 region has 15 residues. Generated by immunoSEQ multiplex PCR, the TCRdb table keeps only in-frame clones and is missing some. The data contain about 70,000 clones, 86% of them singletons. The rearrangement joins TRBV3-1 (or the pseudogene TRBV3-2) to TRBJ1-3; no clear D gene. Sequencing input: peripheral blood. This receptor was taken from a human donor in a cohort sampled during active COVID-19. This chain's CDR3 is CASRRGPSWGNTIYF. DNA for the CDR3: TGTGCCAGCAGGAGAGGCCCGTCGTGGGGAAACACCATATATTTT.